This TCR beta chain is from a study of blood T cell repertoires in COVID-19. Clones were sequenced by immunoSEQ multiplex PCR, and TCRdb holds only the in-frame ones, with some missing. This table holds about 200,000 clones, 70% to 90% found once. This CDR3 is built from 11 residues. Germline V gene sequence: CDR1 SQVTM, CDR2 ANQGSEA. Trimming pared 4 bases from V and 0 bases from J, leaving 3 bases between. This clone was seen a handful of times. The rearrangement joins TRBV29-1 to TRBJ1-1; unclear D gene. The sequence was obtained from a man in his sixties with COVID-19, enrolled during active disease. Sequencing used peripheral blood. Written as DNA, the CDR3 is TGCAGCGTTGTAGTGAACACTGAAGCTTTCTTT. Translated: CSVVVNTEAFF.